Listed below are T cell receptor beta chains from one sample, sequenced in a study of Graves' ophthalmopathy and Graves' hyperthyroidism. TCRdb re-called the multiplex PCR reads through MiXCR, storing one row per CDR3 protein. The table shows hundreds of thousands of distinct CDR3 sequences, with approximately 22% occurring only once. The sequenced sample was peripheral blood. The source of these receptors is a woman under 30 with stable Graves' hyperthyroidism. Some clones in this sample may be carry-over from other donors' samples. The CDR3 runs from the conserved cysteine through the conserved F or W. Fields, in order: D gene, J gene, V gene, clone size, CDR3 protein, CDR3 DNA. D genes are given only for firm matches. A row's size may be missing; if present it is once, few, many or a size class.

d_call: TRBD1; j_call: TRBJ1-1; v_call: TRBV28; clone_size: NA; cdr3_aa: CASSFQDRAITEAFF; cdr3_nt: TGTGCCAGCAGTTTTCAGGACAGGGCTATCACTGAAGCTTTCTTT
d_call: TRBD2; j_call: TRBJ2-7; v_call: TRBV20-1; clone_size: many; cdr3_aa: CSARDPGLSTYEQYF; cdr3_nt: TGCAGTGCTAGAGACCCGGGACTATCTACCTACGAGCAGTACTTC
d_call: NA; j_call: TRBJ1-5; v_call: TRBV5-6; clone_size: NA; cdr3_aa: CASRRYRDEENQPQHF; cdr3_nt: TGTGCCAGCAGGCGGTACCGGGACGAGGAGAATCAGCCCCAGCATTTT
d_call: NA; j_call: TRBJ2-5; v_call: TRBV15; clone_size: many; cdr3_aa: CATSRDKQETQYF; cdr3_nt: TGTGCCACCAGCAGAGATAAGCAAGAGACCCAGTACTTC
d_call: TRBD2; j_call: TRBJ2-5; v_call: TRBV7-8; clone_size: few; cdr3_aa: CASSWNSGETQYF; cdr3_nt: TGTGCCAGCAGTTGGAATAGCGGGGAGACCCAGTACTTC
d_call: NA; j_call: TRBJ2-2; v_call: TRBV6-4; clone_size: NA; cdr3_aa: CASSDSVRNTGELFF; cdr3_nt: TGTGCCAGCAGTGACTCAGTCAGGAACACCGGGGAGCTGTTTTTT
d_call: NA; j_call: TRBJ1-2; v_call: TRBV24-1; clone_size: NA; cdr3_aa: CATSGNREDYGYTF; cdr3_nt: TGTGCCACCAGTGGCAACAGGGAGGACTATGGCTACACCTTC
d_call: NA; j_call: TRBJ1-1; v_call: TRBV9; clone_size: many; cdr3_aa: CASSVGRNTEAFF; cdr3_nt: TGTGCCAGCAGCGTAGGTAGGAACACTGAAGCTTTCTTT
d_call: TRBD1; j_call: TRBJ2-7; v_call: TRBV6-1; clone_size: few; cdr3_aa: CASSRTGASYEQYF; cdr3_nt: TGTGCCAGCAGCCGGACAGGGGCCTCCTACGAGCAGTACTTC
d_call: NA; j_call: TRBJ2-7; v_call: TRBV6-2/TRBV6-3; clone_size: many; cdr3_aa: CASSYFLQGSSYEQYF; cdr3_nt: TGTGCCAGCAGTTACTTTCTCCAAGGTAGCTCCTACGAGCAGTACTTC